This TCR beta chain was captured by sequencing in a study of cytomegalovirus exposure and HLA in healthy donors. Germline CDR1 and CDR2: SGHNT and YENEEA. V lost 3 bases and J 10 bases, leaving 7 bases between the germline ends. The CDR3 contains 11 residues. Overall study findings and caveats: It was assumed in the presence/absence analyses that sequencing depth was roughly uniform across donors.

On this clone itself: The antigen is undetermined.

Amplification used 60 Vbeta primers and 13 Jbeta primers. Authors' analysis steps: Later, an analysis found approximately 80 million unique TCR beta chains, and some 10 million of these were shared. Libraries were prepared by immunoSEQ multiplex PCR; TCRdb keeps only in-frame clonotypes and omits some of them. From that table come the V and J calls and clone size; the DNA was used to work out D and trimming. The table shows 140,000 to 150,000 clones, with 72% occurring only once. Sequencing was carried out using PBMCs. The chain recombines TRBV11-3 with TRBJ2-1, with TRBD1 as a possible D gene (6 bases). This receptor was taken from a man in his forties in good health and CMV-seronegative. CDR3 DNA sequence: TGTGCCAGCAGCTTCGGGACAGAGCAGTTCTTC. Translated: CASSFGTEQFF. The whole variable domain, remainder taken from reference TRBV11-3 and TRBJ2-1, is EAGVVQSPRYKIIEKKQPVAFWCNPISGHNTLYWYLQNLGQGPELLIRYENEEAVDDSQLPKDRFSAERLKGVDSTLKIQPAELGDSAVYLCASSFGTEQFFGPGTRLTVL.